The rows below give T cell receptor beta chains drawn from one sample of a study of cytomegalovirus exposure and HLA in healthy donors. Assay: immunoSEQ multiplex PCR; the TCRdb copy retains only in-frame clones and omits some. The data hold 150,000 to 200,000 clones, with around 84% observed a single time. Sequenced material: PBMCs. All receptors come from a man between 40 and 49 years old in good health and CMV-seropositive. The CDR3 runs from the conserved cysteine through the conserved F or W. Each record gives: J gene, V gene, clone size, D gene, CDR3 protein, CDR3 DNA. A D gene is named only where the DNA matches it firmly. For some rows the clone size is stated as once, few or many, or as a class when expanded; others skip it.

J gene: TRBJ2-2; V gene: TRBV29-1; clone size: -; D gene: -; CDR3 protein: CSVEAYPPGSKTGELFF; CDR3 DNA: TGCAGCGTTGAAGCCTATCCGCCCGGGAGTAAGACCGGGGAGCTGTTTTTT
J gene: TRBJ2-2; V gene: TRBV6-5; clone size: once; D gene: -; CDR3 protein: CASSYRGAYTGELFF; CDR3 DNA: TGTGCCAGCAGTTATCGGGGGGCTTACACCGGGGAGCTGTTTTTT
J gene: TRBJ2-5; V gene: TRBV10-3; clone size: -; D gene: TRBD2; CDR3 protein: CAISESRGGFQETQYF; CDR3 DNA: TGTGCCATCAGTGAATCGCGGGGGGGGTTCCAAGAGACCCAGTACTTC
J gene: TRBJ1-4; V gene: TRBV4-1; clone size: -; D gene: TRBD1; CDR3 protein: CASSRTGEKLFF; CDR3 DNA: TGCGCCAGCAGCCGGACAGGGGAAAAACTGTTTTTT
J gene: TRBJ2-7; V gene: TRBV6-1; clone size: -; D gene: -; CDR3 protein: CASRSAYEQYF; CDR3 DNA: TGTGCCAGCAGGTCTGCCTACGAGCAGTACTTC
J gene: TRBJ2-7; V gene: TRBV5-6; clone size: -; D gene: -; CDR3 protein: CASSSLGVSSYEQYF; CDR3 DNA: TGTGCCAGCAGCTCGCTTGGAGTGAGCTCCTACGAGCAATACTTC
J gene: TRBJ1-5; V gene: TRBV5-8; clone size: -; D gene: TRBD1; CDR3 protein: CASSIRGARGNQPQHF; CDR3 DNA: TGTGCCAGCAGCATCAGGGGGGCCCGCGGCAATCAGCCCCAGCATTTT
J gene: TRBJ1-1; V gene: TRBV5-1; clone size: -; D gene: -; CDR3 protein: CASSLWLRREGAEAFF; CDR3 DNA: TGCGCCAGCAGCTTGTGGCTAAGGCGTGAAGGGGCTGAAGCTTTCTTT
J gene: TRBJ2-2; V gene: TRBV2; clone size: -; D gene: TRBD2; CDR3 protein: CASSGTGEGTGELFF; CDR3 DNA: TGTGCCAGCAGTGGGACGGGGGAGGGCACCGGGGAGCTGTTTTTT
J gene: TRBJ2-7; V gene: TRBV7-9; clone size: -; D gene: -; CDR3 protein: CASGAMDMYYEQYF; CDR3 DNA: TGTGCCAGCGGGGCAATGGACATGTACTACGAGCAGTACTTC
J gene: TRBJ1-4; V gene: TRBV18; clone size: once; D gene: -; CDR3 protein: CASSPRGNNEKLFF; CDR3 DNA: TGTGCCAGCTCACCCCGGGGGAATAATGAAAAACTGTTTTTT
J gene: TRBJ2-7; V gene: TRBV7-9; clone size: -; D gene: -; CDR3 protein: CASSAGPGTRSYEQYF; CDR3 DNA: TGTGCCAGCAGCGCCGGACCAGGGACACGCTCCTACGAGCAGTACTTC
J gene: TRBJ1-5; V gene: TRBV28; clone size: -; D gene: -; CDR3 protein: CASSLFGGGNQPQHF; CDR3 DNA: TGTGCCAGCAGCTTATTTGGGGGGGGCAATCAGCCCCAGCATTTT
J gene: TRBJ1-2; V gene: TRBV7-8; clone size: -; D gene: -; CDR3 protein: CASSQHGQAYGYTF; CDR3 DNA: TGTGCCAGCAGCCAGCATGGGCAGGCCTATGGCTACACCTTC
J gene: TRBJ2-7; V gene: TRBV5-8; clone size: -; D gene: TRBD1; CDR3 protein: CASSLATGVQTYEQYF; CDR3 DNA: TGTGCCAGCAGCTTGGCTACAGGGGTCCAGACCTACGAGCAGTACTTC
J gene: TRBJ2-7; V gene: TRBV7-2; clone size: -; D gene: TRBD2; CDR3 protein: CASSPGRASRSYEQYF; CDR3 DNA: TGTGCCAGCAGCCCGGGGAGGGCTAGCCGATCCTACGAGCAGTACTTC
J gene: TRBJ2-3; V gene: TRBV5-1; clone size: -; D gene: TRBD2; CDR3 protein: CASSWTSGTDTQYF; CDR3 DNA: TGCGCCAGCTCTTGGACTAGCGGCACAGATACGCAGTATTTT
J gene: TRBJ2-3; V gene: TRBV7-7; clone size: -; D gene: TRBD2; CDR3 protein: CASSAGGGSDTQYF; CDR3 DNA: TGTGCCAGCAGCGCGGGGGGGGGCTCAGATACGCAGTATTTT
J gene: TRBJ2-3; V gene: TRBV5-4; clone size: few; D gene: TRBD2; CDR3 protein: CASSMPLGTSGGTSTDTQYF; CDR3 DNA: TGTGCCAGCAGCATGCCCCTAGGGACTAGCGGGGGGACTAGCACAGATACGCAGTATTTT
J gene: TRBJ2-6; V gene: TRBV28; clone size: few; D gene: TRBD1; CDR3 protein: CASPRPSGTGISGANVLTF; CDR3 DNA: TGTGCCAGCCCAAGACCCTCCGGGACAGGCATCTCTGGGGCCAACGTCCTGACTTTC
J gene: TRBJ1-2; V gene: TRBV4-1; clone size: -; D gene: -; CDR3 protein: CASSQDGGTVYGYTF; CDR3 DNA: TGCGCCAGCAGCCAAGATGGGGGCACGGTCTATGGCTACACCTTC
J gene: TRBJ2-7; V gene: TRBV6-5; clone size: -; D gene: TRBD2; CDR3 protein: CASSSETSGAYEQYF; CDR3 DNA: TGTGCCAGCAGTTCCGAGACTAGCGGTGCCTACGAGCAGTACTTC
J gene: TRBJ2-6; V gene: TRBV5-6; clone size: -; D gene: -; CDR3 protein: CASSGGTAGSGANVLTF; CDR3 DNA: TGTGCCAGCAGCGGCGGGACAGCCGGCTCTGGGGCCAACGTCCTGACTTTC
J gene: TRBJ2-7; V gene: TRBV11-1; clone size: -; D gene: TRBD1; CDR3 protein: CASSSPTGRGSYEQYF; CDR3 DNA: TGTGCCAGCAGCTCCCCGACAGGGAGAGGCTCCTACGAGCAGTACTTC
J gene: TRBJ2-7; V gene: TRBV18; clone size: -; D gene: -; CDR3 protein: CASSPYSVSYEQYF; CDR3 DNA: TGTGCCAGCTCACCCTACTCGGTCTCCTACGAGCAGTACTTC
J gene: TRBJ1-5; V gene: TRBV6-5; clone size: -; D gene: -; CDR3 protein: CASSPPGQSNQPQHF; CDR3 DNA: TGTGCCAGCAGCCCACCGGGACAAAGCAATCAGCCCCAGCATTTT
J gene: TRBJ2-3; V gene: TRBV7-9; clone size: -; D gene: -; CDR3 protein: CSSSLGGGGASGSTDTQYF; CDR3 DNA: TGTTCCAGCAGCTTAGGGGGAGGGGGGGCTAGCGGTAGCACAGATACGCAGTATTTT
J gene: TRBJ2-1; V gene: TRBV29-1; clone size: once; D gene: -; CDR3 protein: CSVESETRSYNEQFF; CDR3 DNA: TGCAGCGTTGAATCGGAGACTCGGTCCTACAATGAGCAGTTCTTC
J gene: TRBJ1-6; V gene: TRBV6-5; clone size: -; D gene: TRBD1; CDR3 protein: CASREGANSPLHF; CDR3 DNA: TGTGCCAGCAGAGAGGGGGCGAATTCACCCCTCCACTTT
J gene: TRBJ2-1; V gene: TRBV6-5; clone size: -; D gene: TRBD1; CDR3 protein: CASSYEGAAYNEQFF; CDR3 DNA: TGTGCCAGCAGTTACGAGGGGGCGGCCTACAATGAGCAGTTCTTC
J gene: TRBJ1-5; V gene: TRBV15; clone size: -; D gene: TRBD1; CDR3 protein: CATSRANTGVSNNQPQHF; CDR3 DNA: TGTGCCACCAGCAGAGCCAACACAGGGGTTAGTAACAATCAGCCCCAGCATTTT
J gene: TRBJ2-3; V gene: TRBV4-3; clone size: -; D gene: TRBD2; CDR3 protein: CASSQSGTSGGADTQYF; CDR3 DNA: TGCGCCAGCAGCCAGAGCGGGACTAGCGGGGGGGCAGATACGCAGTATTTT
J gene: TRBJ2-5; V gene: TRBV19; clone size: -; D gene: -; CDR3 protein: CASSLPRETQYF; CDR3 DNA: TGTGCCAGTAGTCTCCCCCGGGAGACCCAGTACTTC
J gene: TRBJ2-2; V gene: TRBV6-6; clone size: -; D gene: -; CDR3 protein: CASSKGLGNTGELFF; CDR3 DNA: TGTGCCAGCAGCAAGGGGCTAGGGAACACCGGGGAGCTGTTTTTT
J gene: TRBJ2-3; V gene: TRBV5-1; clone size: -; D gene: -; CDR3 protein: CASRRETDTQYF; CDR3 DNA: TGCGCCAGCCGCCGGGAGACAGATACGCAGTATTTT
J gene: TRBJ1-6; V gene: TRBV13; clone size: -; D gene: -; CDR3 protein: CASSRTSAGDSPLHF; CDR3 DNA: TGTGCCAGCAGCCGAACGTCGGCGGGGGATTCACCCCTCCACTTT
J gene: TRBJ2-5; V gene: TRBV7-9; clone size: -; D gene: -; CDR3 protein: CASSLGQQETQYF; CDR3 DNA: TGTGCCAGCAGCTTAGGGCAGCAAGAGACCCAGTACTTC
J gene: TRBJ2-1; V gene: TRBV28; clone size: -; D gene: TRBD2; CDR3 protein: CASSVRLASEQFF; CDR3 DNA: TGTGCCAGCAGTGTAAGACTAGCTAGTGAGCAGTTCTTC
J gene: TRBJ2-5; V gene: TRBV4-1; clone size: -; D gene: TRBD1; CDR3 protein: CASSQRQGATETQYF; CDR3 DNA: TGCGCCAGCAGCCAACGACAGGGGGCGACCGAGACCCAGTACTTC
J gene: TRBJ2-1; V gene: TRBV19; clone size: -; D gene: -; CDR3 protein: CASSSGGTSYNEQFF; CDR3 DNA: TGTGCCAGTAGTAGCGGCGGGACCTCCTACAATGAGCAGTTCTTC
J gene: TRBJ1-1; V gene: TRBV9; clone size: -; D gene: TRBD1; CDR3 protein: CASDRIAGNTEAFF; CDR3 DNA: TGTGCCTCGGACAGGATTGCCGGAAACACTGAAGCTTTCTTT
J gene: TRBJ2-3; V gene: TRBV7-2; clone size: -; D gene: TRBD1; CDR3 protein: CASSSQGQGRADTQYF; CDR3 DNA: TGTGCCAGCAGCTCCCAAGGACAGGGTAGGGCAGATACGCAGTATTTT
J gene: TRBJ2-3; V gene: TRBV7-2; clone size: once; D gene: -; CDR3 protein: CASSSSDTQYF; CDR3 DNA: TGTGCCAGCAGCTCGTCAGATACGCAGTATTTT
J gene: TRBJ2-7; V gene: TRBV5-1; clone size: -; D gene: TRBD1; CDR3 protein: CASSSGGQGSYEQYF; CDR3 DNA: TGCGCCAGCAGCTCGGGTGGACAGGGATCCTACGAGCAGTACTTC
J gene: TRBJ2-7; V gene: TRBV28; clone size: once; D gene: -; CDR3 protein: CASSLGGRGSSYEQYF; CDR3 DNA: TGTGCCAGCAGTCTTGGGGGGCGGGGGAGCTCCTACGAGCAGTACTTC
J gene: TRBJ1-5; V gene: TRBV6-5; clone size: -; D gene: -; CDR3 protein: CASSPDRYQPQHF; CDR3 DNA: TGTGCCAGCAGTCCTGACAGATATCAGCCCCAGCATTTT
J gene: TRBJ1-4; V gene: TRBV27; clone size: -; D gene: -; CDR3 protein: CATGGQVSEKLFF; CDR3 DNA: TGTGCCACGGGAGGGCAAGTATCTGAGAAACTGTTTTTT
J gene: TRBJ2-5; V gene: TRBV6-1; clone size: -; D gene: TRBD1; CDR3 protein: CASSERPTGQETQYF; CDR3 DNA: TGTGCCAGCAGTGAAAGGCCGACAGGGCAAGAGACCCAGTACTTC
J gene: TRBJ1-6; V gene: TRBV5-1; clone size: -; D gene: -; CDR3 protein: CASSFSSVRNSPLHF; CDR3 DNA: TGCGCCAGCAGCTTCTCATCAGTTCGCAATTCACCCCTCCACTTT
J gene: TRBJ1-1; V gene: TRBV2; clone size: -; D gene: -; CDR3 protein: CASSVIGGLNTEAFF; CDR3 DNA: TGTGCCAGCAGCGTAATAGGGGGACTGAACACTGAAGCTTTCTTT
J gene: TRBJ1-4; V gene: TRBV7-9; clone size: -; D gene: -; CDR3 protein: CASSLAPKEKLFF; CDR3 DNA: TGTGCCAGCAGCTTAGCCCCAAAAGAAAAACTGTTTTTT
J gene: TRBJ2-3; V gene: TRBV23-1; clone size: few; D gene: -; CDR3 protein: CASSQSTEESTDTQYF; CDR3 DNA: TGCGCCAGCAGTCAATCGACGGAGGAGAGCACAGATACGCAGTATTTT
J gene: TRBJ2-3; V gene: TRBV28; clone size: -; D gene: -; CDR3 protein: CASRFAPSFTDTQYF; CDR3 DNA: TGTGCCAGCAGATTCGCGCCCTCATTCACAGATACGCAGTATTTT
J gene: TRBJ2-7; V gene: TRBV28; clone size: -; D gene: TRBD2; CDR3 protein: CASTRTSATPSYEQYF; CDR3 DNA: TGTGCCAGCACTAGGACTAGCGCAACTCCTTCCTACGAGCAGTACTTC